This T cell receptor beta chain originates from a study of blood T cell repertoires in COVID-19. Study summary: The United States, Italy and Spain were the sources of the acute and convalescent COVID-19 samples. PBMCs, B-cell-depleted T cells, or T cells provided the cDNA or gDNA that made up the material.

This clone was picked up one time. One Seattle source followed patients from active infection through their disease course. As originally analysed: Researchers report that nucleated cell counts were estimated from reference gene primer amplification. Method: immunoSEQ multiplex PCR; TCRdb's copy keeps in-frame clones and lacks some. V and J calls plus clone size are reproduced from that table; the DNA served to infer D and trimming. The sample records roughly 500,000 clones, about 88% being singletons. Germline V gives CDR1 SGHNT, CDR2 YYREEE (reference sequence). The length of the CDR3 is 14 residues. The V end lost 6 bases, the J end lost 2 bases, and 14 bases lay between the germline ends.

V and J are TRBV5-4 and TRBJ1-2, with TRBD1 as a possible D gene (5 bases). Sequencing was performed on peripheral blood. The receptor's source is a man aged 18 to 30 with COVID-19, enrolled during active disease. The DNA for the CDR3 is TGTGCCAGCACCGAACGGGGGGGGAACTATGGCTACACCTTC. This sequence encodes CASTERGGNYGYTF.